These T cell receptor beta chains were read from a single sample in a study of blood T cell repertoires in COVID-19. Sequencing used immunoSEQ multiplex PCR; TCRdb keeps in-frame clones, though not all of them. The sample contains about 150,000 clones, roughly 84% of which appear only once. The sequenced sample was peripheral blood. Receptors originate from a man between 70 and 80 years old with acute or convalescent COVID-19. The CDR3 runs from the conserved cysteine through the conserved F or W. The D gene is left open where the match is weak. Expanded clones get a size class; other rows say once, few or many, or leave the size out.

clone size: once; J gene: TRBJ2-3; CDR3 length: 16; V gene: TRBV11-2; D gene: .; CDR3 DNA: TGTGCCAGCAGCTCCCCGGGGGGCCCTAGCACAGATACGCAGTATTTT; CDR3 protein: CASSSPGGPSTDTQYF
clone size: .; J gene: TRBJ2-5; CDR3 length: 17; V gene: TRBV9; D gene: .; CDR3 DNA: TGTGCCAGCAGCGTAGGCACCAACAGGCGCTACCAAGAGACCCAGTACTTC; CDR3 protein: CASSVGTNRRYQETQYF
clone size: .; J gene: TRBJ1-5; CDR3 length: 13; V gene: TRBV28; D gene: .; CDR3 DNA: TGTGCCAGCAGTTTACCACAGGGACAGCCCCAGCATTTT; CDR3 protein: CASSLPQGQPQHF
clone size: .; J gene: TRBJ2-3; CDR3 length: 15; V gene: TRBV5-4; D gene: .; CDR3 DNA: TGTGCCAGCAGCTTGGTGGGGGAGGGGGTAGATACGCAGTATTTT; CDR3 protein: CASSLVGEGVDTQYF
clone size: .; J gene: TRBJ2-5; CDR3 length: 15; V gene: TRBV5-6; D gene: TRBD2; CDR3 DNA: TGTGCCAGCAGCCGGGGACTAGCGGGGCAAGAGACCCAGTACTTC; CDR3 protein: CASSRGLAGQETQYF
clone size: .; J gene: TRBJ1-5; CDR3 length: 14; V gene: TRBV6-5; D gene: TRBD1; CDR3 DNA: TGTGCCAGCCAGGGGGACAGCGACAATCAGCCCCAGCATTTT; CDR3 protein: CASQGDSDNQPQHF
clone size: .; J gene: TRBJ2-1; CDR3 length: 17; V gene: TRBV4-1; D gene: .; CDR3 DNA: TGCGCCAGCAGCCAAGATGGGGGGGGGCACCCCTACAATGAGCAGTTCTTC; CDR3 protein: CASSQDGGGHPYNEQFF
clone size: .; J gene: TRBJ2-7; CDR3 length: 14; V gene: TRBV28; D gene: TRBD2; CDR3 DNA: TGTGCCAGCGGGCCGCCGGGACTAATTTACGAGCAGTACTTC; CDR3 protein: CASGPPGLIYEQYF
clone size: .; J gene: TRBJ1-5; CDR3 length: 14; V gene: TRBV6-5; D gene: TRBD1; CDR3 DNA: TGTGCCAGCAGTAAAAACAGGGGAAATCAGCCCCAGCATTTT; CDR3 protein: CASSKNRGNQPQHF
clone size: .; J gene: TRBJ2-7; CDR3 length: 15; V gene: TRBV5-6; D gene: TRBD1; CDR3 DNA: TGTGCCAGCAGCTTGTTGGACAGGGCCTCCTACGAGCAGTACTTC; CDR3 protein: CASSLLDRASYEQYF
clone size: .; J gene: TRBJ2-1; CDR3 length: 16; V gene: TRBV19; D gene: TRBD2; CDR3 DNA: TGTGCCAGTAGTATTATGGGAGGGAGCTCCTACAATGAGCAGTTCTTC; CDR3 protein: CASSIMGGSSYNEQFF
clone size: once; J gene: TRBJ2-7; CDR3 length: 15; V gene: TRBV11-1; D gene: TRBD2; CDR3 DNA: TGTGCCAGCAGCTTAGGAGCGGGGGTCATCTACGAGCAGTACTTC; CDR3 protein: CASSLGAGVIYEQYF
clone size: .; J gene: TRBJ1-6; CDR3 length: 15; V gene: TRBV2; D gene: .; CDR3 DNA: TGTGCCAGCGGGGCTTTCGCACCCAAAAATTCACCCCTCCACTTT; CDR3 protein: CASGAFAPKNSPLHF
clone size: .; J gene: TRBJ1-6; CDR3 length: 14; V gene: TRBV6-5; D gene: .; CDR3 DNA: TGTGCCAGCCACGGAGAGGGTAATAATTCACCCCTCCACTTT; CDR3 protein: CASHGEGNNSPLHF
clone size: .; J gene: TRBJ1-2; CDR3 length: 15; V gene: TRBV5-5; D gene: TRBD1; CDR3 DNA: TGTGCCAGCAGCATTGATACAGGGGGGGCCTATGGCTACACCTTC; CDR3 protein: CASSIDTGGAYGYTF
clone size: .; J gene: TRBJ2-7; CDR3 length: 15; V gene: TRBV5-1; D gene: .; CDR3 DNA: TGCGCCAGCAGAAGTCAACCAGGTTCCTCGGACGAGCAGTACTTC; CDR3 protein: CASRSQPGSSDEQYF
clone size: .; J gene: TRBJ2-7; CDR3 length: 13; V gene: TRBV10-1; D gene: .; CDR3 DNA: TGCGCCAGCAGAGGGGACAATTCCTACGAGCAGTACTTC; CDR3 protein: CASRGDNSYEQYF
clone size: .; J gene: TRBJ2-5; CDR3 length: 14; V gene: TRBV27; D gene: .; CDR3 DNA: TGTGCCAGCAGTTTATGGGAAGGGGGAGAGACCCAGTACTTC; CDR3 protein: CASSLWEGGETQYF
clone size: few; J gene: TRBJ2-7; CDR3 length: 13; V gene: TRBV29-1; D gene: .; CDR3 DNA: TGCAGCGTTGAAGAGCGGAGGGGATACGAGCAGTACTTC; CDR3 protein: CSVEERRGYEQYF
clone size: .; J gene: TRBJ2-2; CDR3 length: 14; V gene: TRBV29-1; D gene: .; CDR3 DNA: TGCAGCGTTGAACAAACTCAGGGGACCGGGGAGCTGTTTTTT; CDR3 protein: CSVEQTQGTGELFF
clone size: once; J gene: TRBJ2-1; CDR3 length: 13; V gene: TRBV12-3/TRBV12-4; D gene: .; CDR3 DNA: TGTGCCAGCAGTCCAACTAACTACAATGAGCAGTTCTTC; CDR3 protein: CASSPTNYNEQFF
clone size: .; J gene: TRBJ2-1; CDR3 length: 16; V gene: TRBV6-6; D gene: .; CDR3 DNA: TGTGCCAGCAGTTCTACGGACAGAAGGACTTACAATGAGCAGTTCTTC; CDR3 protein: CASSSTDRRTYNEQFF
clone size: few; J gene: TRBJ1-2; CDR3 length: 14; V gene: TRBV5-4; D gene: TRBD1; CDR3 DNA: TGTGCCAGCAGTTCCGGGACAGGGTACTATGGCTACACCTTC; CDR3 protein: CASSSGTGYYGYTF
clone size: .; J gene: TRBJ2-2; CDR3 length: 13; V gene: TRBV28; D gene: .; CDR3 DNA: TGTGCCAGCAGACGCAGGGTTACCGGGGAGCTGTTTTTT; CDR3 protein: CASRRRVTGELFF
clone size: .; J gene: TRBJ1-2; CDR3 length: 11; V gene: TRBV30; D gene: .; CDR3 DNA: TGTGCCTGGAGGGAGGGGCTTGGCTACACCTTC; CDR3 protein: CAWREGLGYTF
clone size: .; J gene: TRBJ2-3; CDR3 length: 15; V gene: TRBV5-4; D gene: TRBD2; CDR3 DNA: TGTGCCAGCAGTTTTTCCGGACTAGCGGGCGATACGCAGTATTTT; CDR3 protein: CASSFSGLAGDTQYF
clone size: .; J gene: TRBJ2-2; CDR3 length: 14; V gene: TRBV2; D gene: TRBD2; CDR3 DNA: TGTGCCAGCACAGAGCGGGGGCCTTCCGGGGAGCTGTTTTTT; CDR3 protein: CASTERGPSGELFF
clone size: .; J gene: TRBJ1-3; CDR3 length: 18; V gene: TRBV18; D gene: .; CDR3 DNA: TGTGCCAGCTCACCGCCCGGGGGGTCCTTCCTCTCGGGAAACACCATATATTTT; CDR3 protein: CASSPPGGSFLSGNTIYF
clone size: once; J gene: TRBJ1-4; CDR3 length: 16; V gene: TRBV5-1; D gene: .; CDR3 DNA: TGCGCCAGCAGCTTGGGGTCTATGGCGGATAATGAAAAACTGTTTTTT; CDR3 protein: CASSLGSMADNEKLFF
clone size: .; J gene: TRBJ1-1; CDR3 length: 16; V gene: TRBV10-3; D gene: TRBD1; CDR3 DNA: TGTGCCATCAGGGGACAGGCCGGCCCAGTGAACACTGAAGCTTTCTTT; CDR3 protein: CAIRGQAGPVNTEAFF
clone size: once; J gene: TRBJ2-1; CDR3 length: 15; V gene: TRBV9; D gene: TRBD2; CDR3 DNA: TGTGCCAGCAGCGTAGCGCTAGCGGGAGACGATGAGCAGTTCTTC; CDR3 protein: CASSVALAGDDEQFF
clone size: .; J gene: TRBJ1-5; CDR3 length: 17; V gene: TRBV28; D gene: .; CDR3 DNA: TGTGCCAGCAGTTTATATTCCCTTGGGCCTAGCAATCAGCCCCAGCATTTT; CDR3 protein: CASSLYSLGPSNQPQHF
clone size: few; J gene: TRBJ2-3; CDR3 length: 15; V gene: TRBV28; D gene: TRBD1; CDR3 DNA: TGTGCCAGCAGTTCCAGCTCAACAGGGGCAGATACGCAGTATTTT; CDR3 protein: CASSSSSTGADTQYF
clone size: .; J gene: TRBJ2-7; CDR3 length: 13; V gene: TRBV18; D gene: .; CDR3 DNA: TGTGCCAGCTCACCGTCAGGATCCTACGAGCAGTACTTC; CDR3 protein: CASSPSGSYEQYF
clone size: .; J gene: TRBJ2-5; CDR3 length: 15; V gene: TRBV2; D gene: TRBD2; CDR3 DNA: TGTGCCAGCAGAAGGACTAGCGGGGTTCAAGAGACCCAGTACTTC; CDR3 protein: CASRRTSGVQETQYF
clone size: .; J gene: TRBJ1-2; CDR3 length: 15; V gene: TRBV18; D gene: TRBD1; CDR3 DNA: TGTGCCAGCTCACCCGGGACAGGGGGCGGCTATGGCTACACCTTC; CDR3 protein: CASSPGTGGGYGYTF
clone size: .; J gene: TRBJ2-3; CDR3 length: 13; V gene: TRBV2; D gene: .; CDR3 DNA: TGTGCCAGCCGGGGACTGGCAGCAGATACGCAGTATTTT; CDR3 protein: CASRGLAADTQYF
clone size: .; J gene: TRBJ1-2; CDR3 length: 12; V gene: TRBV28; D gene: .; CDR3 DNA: TGTGCCAGCAGTGACAGCTACTATGGCTACACCTTC; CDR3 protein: CASSDSYYGYTF
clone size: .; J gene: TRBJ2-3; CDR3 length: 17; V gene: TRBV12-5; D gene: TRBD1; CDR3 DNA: TGTGCTAGTGGTTTGAGGGTAGGGGGCCACGGCACAGATACGCAGTATTTT; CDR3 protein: CASGLRVGGHGTDTQYF
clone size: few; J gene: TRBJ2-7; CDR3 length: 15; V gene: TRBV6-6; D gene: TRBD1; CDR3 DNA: TGTGCCAGCAGTTCCTCGGACAGGGGGTCTAGGGAGCAGTACTTC; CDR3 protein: CASSSSDRGSREQYF
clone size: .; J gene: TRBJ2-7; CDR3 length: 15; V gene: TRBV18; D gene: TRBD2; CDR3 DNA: TGTGCCAGCTCACCACCTAGCGGGAGTTCCTACGAGCAGTACTTC; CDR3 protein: CASSPPSGSSYEQYF
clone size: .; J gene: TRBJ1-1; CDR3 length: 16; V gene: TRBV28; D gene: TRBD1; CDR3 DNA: TGTGCCAGCAGCTTAGATATAAGGGGGCAGAACACTGAAGCTTTCTTT; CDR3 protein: CASSLDIRGQNTEAFF
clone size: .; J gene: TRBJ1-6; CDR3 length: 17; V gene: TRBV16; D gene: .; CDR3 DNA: TGTGCCAGCAGCCAATCGGCAATTGGGCAGGGGTACTCACCCCTCCACTTT; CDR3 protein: CASSQSAIGQGYSPLHF
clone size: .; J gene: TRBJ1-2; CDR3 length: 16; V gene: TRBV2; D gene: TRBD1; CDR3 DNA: TGTGCCAGCAGTGTACAGGGGGCAGGGGGGAACTATGGCTACACCTTC; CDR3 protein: CASSVQGAGGNYGYTF
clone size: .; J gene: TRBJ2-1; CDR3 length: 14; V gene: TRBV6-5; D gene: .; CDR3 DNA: TGTGCCAGCAGCGGGGCAGGTGGGGGGGCGGAGCAGTTCTTC; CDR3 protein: CASSGAGGGAEQFF
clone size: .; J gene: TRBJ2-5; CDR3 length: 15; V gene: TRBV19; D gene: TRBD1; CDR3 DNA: TGTGCCAGTAGTACCGCCAGGGGGCGCTTTGAGACCCAGTACTTC; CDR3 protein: CASSTARGRFETQYF
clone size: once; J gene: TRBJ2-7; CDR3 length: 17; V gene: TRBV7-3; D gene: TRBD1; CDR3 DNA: TGTGCCAGCAGCCCGATGCCTCCCCCGGGACAGTTCTACGAGCAGTACTTC; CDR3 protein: CASSPMPPPGQFYEQYF
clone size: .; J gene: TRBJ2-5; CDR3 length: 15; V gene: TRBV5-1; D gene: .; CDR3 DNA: TGCGCCAGCAGCTTGGACGTTTCGGTTTCGGAGACCCAGTACTTC; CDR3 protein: CASSLDVSVSETQYF
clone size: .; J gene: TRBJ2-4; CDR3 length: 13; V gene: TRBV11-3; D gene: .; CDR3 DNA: TGTGCCAGCAGCTTAGTTCCCAACGGCATTCAGTACTTC; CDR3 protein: CASSLVPNGIQYF
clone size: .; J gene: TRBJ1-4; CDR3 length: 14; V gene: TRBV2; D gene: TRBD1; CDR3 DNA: TGTGCCAGCAGTTTGGACAGGGCAGGGGAAAAACTGTTTTTT; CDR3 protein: CASSLDRAGEKLFF
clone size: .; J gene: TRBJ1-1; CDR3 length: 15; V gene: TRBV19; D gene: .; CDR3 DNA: TGTGCCAGCACCCCGGTGGGGAAAGGGGCCACTGAAGCTTTCTTT; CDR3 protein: CASTPVGKGATEAFF
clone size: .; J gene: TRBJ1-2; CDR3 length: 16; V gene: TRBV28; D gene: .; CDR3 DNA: TGTGCCAGCAGTTTATCCCCCTTTACGGGAAAGGGTGGCTACACCTTC; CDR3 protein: CASSLSPFTGKGGYTF